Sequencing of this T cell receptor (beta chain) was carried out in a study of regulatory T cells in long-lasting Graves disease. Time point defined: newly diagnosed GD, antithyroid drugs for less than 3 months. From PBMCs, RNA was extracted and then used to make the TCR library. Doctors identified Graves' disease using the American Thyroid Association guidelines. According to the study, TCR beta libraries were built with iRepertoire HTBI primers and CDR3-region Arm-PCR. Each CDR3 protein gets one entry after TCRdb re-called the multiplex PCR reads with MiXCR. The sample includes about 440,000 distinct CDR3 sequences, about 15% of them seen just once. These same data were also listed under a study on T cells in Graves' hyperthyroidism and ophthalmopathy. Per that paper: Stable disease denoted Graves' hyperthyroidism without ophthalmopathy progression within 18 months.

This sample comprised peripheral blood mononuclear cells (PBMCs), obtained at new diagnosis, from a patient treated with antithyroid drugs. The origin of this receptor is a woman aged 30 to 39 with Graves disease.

DNA of the CDR3: TGTGCCAGCAGCCGGGGTCGGGCCCGGTCGAATGAGCAGTTCTTC. Its protein is CASSRGRARSNEQFF. This sequence joins TRBV3-1 and TRBJ2-1; D ambiguous. V was cut by 4 bases and J by 7 bases, with 17 bases left in between. CDR1 is LGHDT, CDR2 YNNKEL, per germline (reference sequence). This CDR3 is built from 15 residues.